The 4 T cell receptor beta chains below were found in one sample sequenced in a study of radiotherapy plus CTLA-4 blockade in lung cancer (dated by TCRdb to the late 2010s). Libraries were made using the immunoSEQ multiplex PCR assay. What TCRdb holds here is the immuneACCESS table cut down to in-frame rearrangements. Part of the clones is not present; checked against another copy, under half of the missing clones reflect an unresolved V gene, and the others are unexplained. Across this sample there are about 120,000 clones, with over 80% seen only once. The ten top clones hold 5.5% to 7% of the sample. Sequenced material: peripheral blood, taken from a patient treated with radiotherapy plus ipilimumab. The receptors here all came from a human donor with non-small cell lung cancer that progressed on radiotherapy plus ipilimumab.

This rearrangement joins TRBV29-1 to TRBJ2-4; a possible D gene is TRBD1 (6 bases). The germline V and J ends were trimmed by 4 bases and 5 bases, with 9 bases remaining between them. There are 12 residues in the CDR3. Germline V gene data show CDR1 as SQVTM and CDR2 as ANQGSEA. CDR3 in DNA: TGCAGCGTTGGGACAGTCCAAAACATTCAGTACTTC. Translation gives CSVGTVQNIQYF.

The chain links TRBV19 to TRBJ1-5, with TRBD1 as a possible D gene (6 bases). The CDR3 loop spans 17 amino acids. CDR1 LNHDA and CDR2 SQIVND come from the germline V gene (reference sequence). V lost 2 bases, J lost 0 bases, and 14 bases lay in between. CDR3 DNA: TGTGCCAGTAGTATATCGCCAACAGGGAGTAGCAATCAGCCCCAGCATTTT. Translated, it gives CASSISPTGSSNQPQHF.

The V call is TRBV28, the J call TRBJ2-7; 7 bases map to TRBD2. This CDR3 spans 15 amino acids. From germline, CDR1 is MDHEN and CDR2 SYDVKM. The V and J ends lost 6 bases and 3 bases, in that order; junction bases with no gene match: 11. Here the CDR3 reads CASSTSGTNYYEQYF. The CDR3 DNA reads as TGTGCCAGCAGCACGAGCGGGACGAATTACTACGAGCAGTACTTC.

Here the CDR3 DNA reads TGCGCCAGCAGCCAAGGGAGGGCTAGCGGGAGTAAGTACAATGAGCAGTTCTTC. As protein: CASSQGRASGSKYNEQFF. The chain links TRBV4-1 to TRBJ2-1; 10 positions agree with TRBD2. Germline V gene data show CDR1 as MGHRA and CDR2 as YSYEKL. The CDR3 is made up of 18 amino acids. The V segment lost 1 base and the J segment 4 bases; nucleotides outside the gene matches: 10.